This T cell receptor (beta chain) is drawn from a study of blood T cell repertoires in COVID-19. Seattle researchers signed up patients amid active infection and tracked them longitudinally. Per the study methods: How many nucleated cells were present was estimated from reference gene primer amplification. Clones were sequenced by immunoSEQ multiplex PCR, and TCRdb holds only the in-frame ones, with some missing. For V, J and clone size, that table is used; D and trimming come from the DNA. The data contain roughly 60,000 clones, over 60% of them seen just once; the ten biggest clones take up 4.8%. The sequenced sample was peripheral blood. This clonotype originated in a woman in her sixties or seventies with COVID-19, enrolled during active disease.

The CDR3 coding sequence is TGTGCCAGCTCACCACCGATCGGGGCCAGCGGGACCCTTGAAGCTTTCTTT. Protein sequence: CASSPPIGASGTLEAFF. The chain combines TRBV18 with TRBJ1-1; D is perhaps TRBD1 (5 bases). Per germline, CDR1 KGHSH and CDR2 LQKENI. This CDR3 is 17 amino acids long. Trimming pared 0 bases from V and 7 bases from J, leaving 21 bases between.